This T cell receptor beta chain came from a study of early T cells in non-severe SARS-CoV-2 infection. Looking at the study overall: Bulk RNA from unsorted whole blood was sequenced; chains were unpaired.

This clonotype was observed a handful of times. This CDR3 has 15 residues. With 4 bases removed from V and 1 base from J, the gap between germline ends came to 13 bases. Germline CDR1 is SGHAT and CDR2 is FQNNGV. TCRdb passed the 5' RACE reads through MiXCR, listing each CDR3 protein once. The profile shows 25,000 to 30,000 distinct CDR3 sequences, less than 10% of them singletons. The TCR sequence derives from an adult who was a healthcare worker with PCR-confirmed SARS-CoV-2 infection or an uninfected control (not recorded which). The chain employs TRBV11-2 and TRBJ1-1; no clear D gene. Specimen: whole blood. The CDR3 spells CASSSAPVQNTEAFF. CDR3 nucleotides: TGTGCCAGCAGCTCAGCTCCAGTTCAGAACACTGAAGCTTTCTTT.